One and the same sample provided the 14 T cell receptor beta chains below, sequenced in a study of control samples from healthy donors and cancer patients. Repertoires were generated with immunoSEQ multiplex PCR, while TCRdb's copy carries only in-frame clones and drops some. Of over 150,000 clones listed, around 95% are singletons. Sequenced input: blood. These receptors all stem from a man between 40 and 49 years old in good health.

This chain's CDR3 is CASSLGRQGNQETQYF. In DNA form, the CDR3 reads TGTGCCAGCAGCTTAGGCAGACAGGGCAACCAAGAGACCCAGTACTTC. V is TRBV7-9 and J is TRBJ2-5, with 7 bases identical to TRBD1. Germline CDR1 SEHNR, CDR2 FQNEAQ (reference sequence). The V and J ends lost 1 base and 0 bases, in that order; junction bases with no gene match: 5. This CDR3 is 16 amino acids long.

This clone was counted only a few times. The CDR3 here is CASRGWTGGSPLHF. The CDR3 DNA reads as TGTGCCAGCAGGGGATGGACAGGGGGTTCACCCCTCCACTTT. This rearrangement joins TRBV2 to TRBJ1-6; 10 bases line up with TRBD1. J gave up 9 bases and V 6 bases, and 5 bases lay outside the gene matches. The CDR3 contains 14 residues. The germline V gene has CDR1 SNHLY and CDR2 FYNNEI.

The chain links TRBV2 to TRBJ1-5; D gene ambiguous. CDR3 length equals 13 residues. CDR1 is SNHLY, CDR2 FYNNEI, per germline. V was cut by 7 bases and J by 0 bases, with 7 bases left in between. The CDR3 region is CASNGLSNQPQHF. The DNA of the CDR3 is TGTGCCAGCAACGGTCTTAGCAATCAGCCCCAGCATTTT.

This chain uses TRBV5-4 with TRBJ1-1; TRBD1 might be the D (5 bases). The V gene's germline CDR1 is SGHNT and CDR2 YYREEE (reference sequence). V lost 3 bases, J lost 0 bases, and 12 bases lay in between. The CDR3 is 15 residues long. This CDR3 is CASSWGDGLNTEAFF. The CDR3, as DNA: TGTGCCAGCAGCTGGGGGGACGGCTTGAACACTGAAGCTTTCTTT.

J is TRBJ2-1 and V is TRBV10-1; 7 nucleotides align to TRBD1. The CDR3 length is 15 residues. The V gene's germline CDR1 is WNHNN and CDR2 SYGVQD (reference sequence). Losses at the gene ends were 5 bases for V and 0 bases for J; bases not matched to a gene: 4. CDR3 DNA: TGCGCCAGCAGTCCCGGGACAGCCTCCTACAATGAGCAGTTCTTC. Encoded protein: CASSPGTASYNEQFF.

The V and J genes are TRBV5-1 and TRBJ1-2; a weak D match, TRBD1 (6 bases). CDR3 length: 15 residues. V shed 0 bases and J shed 2 bases, with 11 bases lying between them. CDR1 and CDR2 from the germline V gene are SGHRS and YFSETQ. In DNA, the CDR3 is TGCGCCAGCAGCTTGGGAGGGGGGCGAAACTATGGCTACACCTTC. It encodes CASSLGGGRNYGYTF.

The chain combines TRBV5-5 with TRBJ2-5; possibly TRBD2 for D (6 bases). V gave up 2 bases and J gave up 1 base, with 9 bases separating them. Germline lookup yields CDR1 SGHKS and CDR2 YYEKEE (reference sequence). This CDR3 is 14 amino acids long. The CDR3 region is CASSFMGGQETQYF. CDR3 nucleotides: TGTGCCAGCAGCTTTATGGGGGGCCAAGAGACCCAGTACTTC.

The V call is TRBV15, the J call TRBJ2-3, with a weak D call TRBD1 (6 bases). The CDR3 runs 15 residues. Germline assignment: CDR1 LNHNV and CDR2 YYDKDF (reference sequence). Trimming pared 0 bases from V and 2 bases from J, leaving 9 bases between. For the CDR3, the DNA is TGTGCCACCAGCAGAGATCAGGGGCCCACAGATACGCAGTATTTT. Translation gives CATSRDQGPTDTQYF.

The chain uses TRBV5-1 and TRBJ2-7, with TRBD2 matching 7 bases. The CDR3 totals 14 residues. The germline V gene has CDR1 SGHRS and CDR2 YFSETQ. V shed 4 bases and J 0 bases; nucleotides not matched to a gene: 4. The CDR3 here is CASSSGDSSYEQYF. The CDR3, as DNA: TGCGCCAGCAGCAGCGGGGATAGCTCCTACGAGCAGTACTTC. Variable domain in full (rest from reference TRBV5-1 and TRBJ2-7): KAGVTQTPRYLIKTRGQQVTLSCSPISGHRSVSWYQQTPGQGLQFLFEYFSETQRNKGNFPGRFSGRQFSNSRSEMNVSTLELGDSALYLCASSSGDSSYEQYFGPGTRLTVT.

The V gene is TRBV28, the J gene TRBJ2-7, with 9 nucleotides matching TRBD1. After removal of 4 bases from V and 2 bases from J, the junction contained 3 bases not matched to a gene. This CDR3 contains 14 residues. Germline V gene lookup returns CDR1 MDHEN and CDR2 SYDVKM. CDR3 nucleotide sequence: TGTGCCAGCAGTTGGGACAGGGTTACCTACGAGCAGTACTTC. It encodes CASSWDRVTYEQYF.

The rearrangement uses TRBV6-5 and TRBJ1-2, with 7 bases aligning to TRBD1. CDR3 length equals 14 residues. V was pared by 5 bases and J by 8 bases, with 11 bases of the junction left unmatched. Per the germline V gene, CDR1 is MNHEY and CDR2 is SVGAGI. CDR3 sequence reads: CASSQKPRGRGYTF. CDR3 sequence (DNA): TGTGCCAGCAGTCAAAAACCTAGGGGGCGCGGCTACACCTTC.

The chain joins TRBV19 to TRBJ1-1; D unclear. V gave up 7 bases and J gave up 2 bases, with 23 bases separating them. The germline CDR1 and CDR2 sequences are LNHDA and SQIVND (reference sequence). The CDR3 covers 17 residues. The CDR3 sequence is CASTSRRSSGSNTEAFF. The CDR3 bases are TGTGCCAGTACCTCCCGGCGGTCTAGCGGATCAAACACTGAAGCTTTCTTT. The variable domain in full, with the rest retrieved from reference TRBV19 and TRBJ1-1, is DGGITQSPKYLFRKEGQNVTLSCEQNLNHDAMYWYRQDPGQGLRLIYYSQIVNDFQKGDIAEGYSVSREKKESFPLTVTSAQKNPTAFYLCASTSRRSSGSNTEAFFGQGTRLTVV.

This clone occurred once. At one end, the junction sequence differs from germline, possibly due to a read error. The chain has TRBV28 and TRBJ1-5, with a weak D call TRBD1 (6 bases). In germline, CDR1 is MDHEN, CDR2 SYDVKM. The CDR3 has 16 amino acids. CDR3 in amino acids: CASRNAGTRSNQPQHF. The CDR3 DNA sequence: TGTGCCAGCAGGAATGCCGGGACAAGGAGCAATCAACCCCAGCATTTT. Complete variable domain (other parts from reference TRBV28 and TRBJ1-5): DVKVTQSSRYLVKRTGEKVFLECVQDMDHENMFWYRQDPGLGLRLIYFSYDVKMKEKGDIPEGYSVSREKKERFSLILESASTNQTSMYLCASRNAGTRSNQPQHFGDGTRLSIL.

This clone was detected only once. V usage is TRBV2 and J usage is TRBJ1-2, with 8 bases aligning to TRBD1. CDR3 length: 13 amino acids. From germline, CDR1 is SNHLY and CDR2 FYNNEI. With 6 bases clipped from V and 8 bases from J, the junction kept 8 bases outside the gene matches. CDR3 residues: CASREDRVGGYTF. The CDR3 DNA reads TGTGCCAGCAGAGAGGACAGGGTCGGCGGCTACACCTTC.